The T cell receptor beta chain under discussion was sequenced for a study of blood T cell repertoires in COVID-19 (dated by TCRdb to 2020 to 2021). Regarding the complete study: Samples from collaborators originated in the United States, Italy and Spain and spanned both the acute and convalescent phases of COVID-19. The material from the prospective study consisted of cDNA or gDNA derived from T cells, B-cell-depleted T cells, or PBMCs. Deeply sampled blood TCRbeta repertoires from subjects exposed to, actively infected with, or recovered from COVID-19 were included in the dataset. The repertoires were released in a freely available public database intended as a resource for research on the immune response to SARS-CoV-2. Samples came from the ongoing ImmuneRACE study (first 160 participants) plus 1,254 subjects from 6 global collaborators. Nearly every sample came with metadata listing a de-identified subject ID, COVID-19 status, age in years and sex. Where HLA class I and class II types were available, the types were taken from metadata supplied by the sample provider, not from assay-based typing. What the study reported, not specific to this receptor: How much clinical and demographic metadata was included differed by source and by participant, and the metadata was provided uncurated.

The immunoSEQ Assay, a bias-controlled multiplex PCR, was used to amplify TCRbeta CDR3 regions from genomic DNA. For the original study's pipeline: The number of nucleated cells in each sample was estimated from the amplification of reference gene primers within the assay. Sequence reads were collapsed and filtered to measure the absolute abundance of every unique TCRbeta CDR3 rearrangement. For each sample, productive Simpson clonality was calculated as the square root of Simpson's diversity index over productive rearrangements. The clones in this table, taken by TCRdb from immuneACCESS, are in-frame only. Not every clone is retained; where verified, under half of the shortfall comes from an unresolved V gene, and the cause of the rest is unknown. V and J calls and clone size follow that table, whereas D and trimming were derived from the DNA. The sample data list 90,000 to 120,000 clones, and more than 70% of these were observed just once. The ten most abundant clones make up approximately 4.4% of the sample.

As encoded in the germline V gene (reference sequence), CDR1 is MNHNY while CDR2 is SVGAGI. The CDR3 contains 15 residues, cysteine and phenylalanine counted. Only CDR3 DNA remains: 45 bases, in frame from the first base. Germline trimming amounts to 6 bases on V and 7 bases on J, with 11 as the count of junction bases outside the gene matches. Each collaborating institution followed its own protocols to collect whole blood in K2EDTA tubes. For TCRbeta analysis, collaborators shipped samples as frozen whole blood, isolated PBMCs, or DNA extracted from either of those sample types. On this clone: Its recognized antigen is unknown. No much larger clone is present one base from it, and per-base qualities are unavailable.

This TCR was recovered from a human donor in a cohort sampled during active COVID-19. The sample was peripheral blood. The receptor chain draws on TRBV6-6 and TRBJ2-7; 11 central nucleotides agree with TRBD2. The CDR3 sequence is CASSLLAGDEGEQYF. In nucleotide form, the sequence is TGTGCCAGCAGCTTACTAGCGGGAGACGAGGGGGAGCAGTACTTC.